Below are 23 T cell receptor beta chains sequenced from a single sample in a study of control samples from healthy donors and cancer patients. Sequencing was performed with immunoSEQ multiplex PCR; in TCRdb, only in-frame clones are kept and a portion is missing. The sample has 40,000 or so clones; around 82% are singletons. The sample comprised PBMCs. Receptors were obtained from a woman aged 60-75 years with lung cancer.

The chain has TRBV7-2 and TRBJ1-2; D remains ambiguous. Germline V CDR1 and CDR2: SGHTA, FQGNSA. V was pared by 2 bases and J by 8 bases, with 9 bases between. This CDR3 comprises 12 residues. The CDR3 is CASSLSGVGYTF. The CDR3 DNA is TGTGCCAGCAGCTTAAGTGGTGTCGGCTACACCTTC.

The table lists this clone with a count of one. The rearrangement uses TRBV6-4 and TRBJ1-1, with D perhaps matching TRBD1 (5 bases). Per the germline V gene, CDR1 is MRHNA and CDR2 is SNTAGT. The ends were cut back, 5 bases at V and 6 bases at J, with 13 bases in the middle. This CDR3 region has 13 residues. The CDR3 loop is CASSLQEGAEAFF. DNA of the CDR3: TGTGCCAGCAGTTTACAGGAGGGCGCTGAAGCTTTCTTT.

CDR3 amino acids: CASSYGVEYGYTF. The CDR3 DNA reads TGTGCCAGCAGTTACGGTGTTGAATATGGCTACACCTTC. This chain uses TRBV6-5 with TRBJ1-2; the D is unclear. Germline lookup yields CDR1 MNHEY and CDR2 SVGAGI. The CDR3 has 13 residues. V lost 2 bases and J 5 bases, leaving 9 bases between the germline ends.

The chain joins TRBV18 to TRBJ2-7; TRBD1 aligns across 8 bases. Trimming cost V 6 bases and J 5 bases; bases outside gene matches: 15. The germline gives CDR1 KGHSH, CDR2 LQKENI. The CDR3 loop spans 16 amino acids. The CDR3 is CASSVNGAPGGHEQYF. The CDR3 nucleotides are TGTGCCAGCTCCGTCAACGGGGCTCCAGGGGGCCACGAGCAGTACTTC.

The table lists this clone with a few counts. The CDR3 DNA is TGTGCCAGCAGTGATGGGTTTCGACAGCCCCAGCATTTT. It is translated as CASSDGFRQPQHF. J is TRBJ1-5 and V is TRBV6-1; D is unresolved. Trimming cost V 3 bases and J 7 bases, with 10 bases left between them. The CDR3 covers 13 residues. CDR1 and CDR2 from the germline V gene are MNHNS and SASEGT.

CDR3 loop: CASSGGGNTIYF. The DNA of the CDR3 is TGTGCCAGCAGCGGTGGGGGAAACACCATATATTTT. The chain couples TRBV9 to TRBJ1-3, with D unclear. Germline V CDR1 and CDR2: SGDLS, YYNGEE. This CDR3 has 12 amino acids. The V end lost 3 bases, the J end lost 4 bases, and 5 bases lay between the germline ends.

This sequence joins TRBV5-1 and TRBJ2-3; 8 positions agree with TRBD2. V dropped 1 base and J dropped 2; count of bases not matched to a gene: 6. In germline, CDR1 is SGHRS, CDR2 YFSETQ. This CDR3 region has 16 residues. The CDR3 sequence: CASSLNSGAFTDTQYF. In DNA form, the CDR3 reads TGCGCCAGCAGCTTGAATAGCGGGGCCTTCACAGATACGCAGTATTTT.

The chain recombines TRBV7-9 with TRBJ1-1; possibly TRBD1 for D (5 bases). The V gene lost 1 base and the J gene lost 3 bases, with 9 bases spanning the gap. In germline, CDR1 is SEHNR, CDR2 FQNEAQ (reference sequence). The CDR3 spans 14 residues. The DNA of the CDR3 is TGTGCCAGCAGCTTAGATGGGGGAGACACTGAAGCTTTCTTT. It specifies CASSLDGGDTEAFF.

In this sample, this clone turned up a few times. The rearrangement uses TRBV27 and TRBJ2-3, with D unclear. Germline values: CDR1 MNHEY, CDR2 SMNVEV (reference sequence). Trimming took off 4 bases at V and 5 bases at J, with 7 bases between the two ends. This CDR3 comprises 12 residues. CDR3 nucleotide sequence: TGTGCCAGCAGTTCCCCAGGAGATACGCAGTATTTT. It codes for CASSSPGDTQYF.

This clone was seen a single time. The chain combines TRBV5-1 with TRBJ2-7; D is tentatively TRBD1 or TRBD2 (5 bases each). Germline CDR1 and CDR2: SGHRS and YFSETQ. The V and J ends lost 1 base and 5 bases respectively, with 13 bases between them. This CDR3 is built from 14 residues. The CDR3 region is CASSLYGEGDEQYF. The CDR3 DNA sequence: TGCGCCAGCAGCTTGTACGGGGAAGGGGACGAGCAGTACTTC.

The chain recombines TRBV7-8 with TRBJ1-1; possibly TRBD1 for D (5 bases). The CDR3 sequence is 12 residues long. Germline V gene sequence: CDR1 SGHVS, CDR2 FQNEAQ. Trimming took 4 bases from V and 4 from J, leaving 7 bases between them. CDR3 sequence: CASSSQGTEAFF. CDR3 in DNA: TGTGCCAGCAGCTCGCAGGGCACTGAAGCTTTCTTT.

The rearrangement uses TRBV7-9 and TRBJ1-1; D call uncertain. The CDR3 runs 11 residues. The germline CDR1 and CDR2 sequences are SEHNR and FQNEAQ (reference sequence). Trimming left V 1 base short and J 7 bases short, with 4 bases between. CDR3 protein: CASSLDSEAFF. The DNA for the CDR3 is TGTGCCAGCAGCTTAGACAGTGAAGCTTTCTTT.

V is TRBV30 and J is TRBJ2-7; a possible D gene is TRBD2 (7 bases). Germline V gene data show CDR1 as GTSNPN and CDR2 as SVGIG (reference sequence). The CDR3 is 14 residues long. V lost 4 bases and J 2 bases, leaving 15 bases between the germline ends. The CDR3 DNA follows: TGTGCCTGGATGGGAAAGGGGGGGGCCTACGAGCAGTACTTC. Translating gives CAWMGKGGAYEQYF.

This chain uses TRBV7-8 with TRBJ2-2; tentatively, D is TRBD2 (5 bases). Looked up from germline, CDR1 is SGHVS and CDR2 is FQNEAQ. The CDR3 contains 16 residues. V lost 3 bases, J lost 5 bases, and 16 bases lay in between. DNA of the CDR3: TGTGCCAGCAGCTTGAGGGCGCCTAACCCTACCGGGGAGCTGTTTTTT. This translates into CASSLRAPNPTGELFF.

The chain carries TRBV3-1 (or the pseudogene TRBV3-2) and TRBJ1-2, with 10 bases identical to TRBD1. The V gene's germline CDR1 is LGHDT and CDR2 YNNKEL (reference sequence). J gave up 7 bases and V 4 bases, and 6 bases lay outside the gene matches. This CDR3 region has 14 residues. This CDR3 is CASSPGQGRSGYTF. As DNA, the CDR3 is TGTGCCAGCAGCCCGGGACAGGGGAGGAGTGGCTACACCTTC.

The chain has TRBV2 and TRBJ1-1; possibly TRBD1 for D (5 bases). Per germline, CDR1 SNHLY and CDR2 FYNNEI. Trimming cost V 8 bases and J 4 bases, with 14 bases left between them. CDR3 size: 13 residues. The CDR3 nucleotides read TGTGCCAGCTATCGAGGGGAGGGCACTGAAGCTTTCTTT. It yields the protein CASYRGEGTEAFF.

This clone appeared once. The chain employs TRBV6-5 and TRBJ1-1; D remains ambiguous. Germline CDR1 and CDR2: MNHEY and SVGAGI. Trimming removed 7 bases at V and 7 bases at J, with 16 bases between. This CDR3 contains 13 residues. CDR3 DNA sequence: TGTGCCAGCACCCCCCCGGAGGGTGGTGAAGCTTTCTTT. This codes for CASTPPEGGEAFF.

This chain joins TRBV4-3 and TRBJ1-1; perhaps TRBD1 as D (6 bases). This CDR3 contains 15 residues. V lost 3 bases and J lost 4, with 15 bases in between. Germline CDR1 is LGHNA and CDR2 is YSLEER. The CDR3 spells CASSQAGARGTEAFF. The CDR3 nucleotides are TGCGCCAGCAGCCAGGCAGGGGCGCGGGGCACTGAAGCTTTCTTT.

CDR3 DNA sequence: TGTGCCAGCAGCCGGGGACAGGCCTACGAGCAGTACTTC. It specifies CASSRGQAYEQYF. This sequence joins TRBV5-4 and TRBJ2-7; 8 nucleotides agree with TRBD1. The trim removed 4 bases at V and 2 bases at J, leaving 2 bases unmatched. This CDR3 region has 13 residues. From germline, CDR1 is SGHNT and CDR2 YYREEE (reference sequence).

This clone was recorded only once. The V and J genes are TRBV18 and TRBJ1-1, with TRBD1 matching over 8 bases. Germline CDR1 is KGHSH and CDR2 is LQKENI. The ends lost 3 bases at V and 1 base at J; junction bases unmatched: 4. The CDR3 consists of 15 residues. The CDR3 sequence is CASSPTGTGNTEAFF. For the CDR3, the DNA is TGTGCCAGCTCACCTACCGGGACAGGGAACACTGAAGCTTTCTTT.

The chain employs TRBV6-5 and TRBJ1-6, with D possibly TRBD1 on 5 matching bases. The CDR3 contains 14 residues. The germline V and J ends were trimmed by 4 bases and 12 bases, with 16 bases remaining between them. CDR1 is MNHEY and CDR2 is SVGAGI in the germline V gene. The CDR3 loop is CASSLGKGTGPLHF. CDR3 in DNA: TGTGCCAGCAGTTTGGGTAAAGGGACGGGACCCCTCCACTTT.

The V gene is TRBV5-4, the J gene TRBJ1-2, with D possibly TRBD1 on 6 matching bases. Trimming took off 2 bases at V and 0 bases at J, with 8 bases between the two ends. The CDR3 runs to 14 residues. CDR1 is SGHNT and CDR2 is YYREEE in the germline V gene (reference sequence). CDR3: CASSLQGANYGYTF. Here the CDR3 DNA reads TGTGCCAGCAGCTTACAGGGAGCTAACTATGGCTACACCTTC. The complete variable domain, with remaining parts taken from reference TRBV5-4 and TRBJ1-2, reads ETGVTQSPTHLIKTRGQQVTLRCSSQSGHNTVSWYQQALGQGPQFIFQYYREEENGRGNFPPRFSGLQFPNYSSELNVNALELDDSALYLCASSLQGANYGYTFGSGTRLTVV.

This clone showed up just a few times. V is TRBV5-1 and J is TRBJ2-7; no firm D call. CDR1 and CDR2 (germline): SGHRS, YFSETQ. V lost 0 bases, J lost 5 bases, and 12 bases lay in between. The CDR3 runs 14 residues. The CDR3 spells CASSLVEIRDEQYF. Here the CDR3 DNA reads TGCGCCAGCAGCTTGGTAGAGATAAGGGACGAGCAGTACTTC.